One sample yielded the 21 T cell receptor beta chains listed below, sequenced in a study of blood T cell repertoires in COVID-19 (dated by TCRdb to about 2020). Receptors were amplified or captured by the immunoSEQ multiplex PCR assay. In its TCRdb copy, this immuneACCESS table keeps in-frame sequences only and misses some clones. Where compared with another copy, unresolved V genes explain less than half of these, and the others have no known cause. This sample lists about 370,000 clones; around 91% were detected once. The top ten constitute 0.95% to 1.1% of the sample. Sequenced material: PBMCs or T cells enriched from blood (not recorded which). The receptors shown here come from a man aged 18-30 years who had recovered from COVID-19.

The chain uses TRBV4-1 and TRBJ2-1; 8 nucleotides match TRBD2. Unmatched junction bases numbered 11, after V lost 0 bases and J lost 4 bases. Per germline, CDR1 MGHRA and CDR2 YSYEKL. This CDR3 spans 18 amino acids. The CDR3 spells CASSQEPSGRGAYNEQFF. The CDR3 nucleotides read TGCGCCAGCAGCCAAGAGCCCAGTGGGCGGGGGGCATACAATGAGCAGTTCTTC.

This clone has just one count. This chain uses TRBV18 with TRBJ1-1, with 7 bases aligning to TRBD1. From germline, CDR1 is KGHSH and CDR2 LQKENI. The V and J ends lost 3 bases and 10 bases, in that order; junction bases with no gene match: 11. CDR3 length: 14 residues. The CDR3 loop reads CASSPRDSLLGAFF. The CDR3 DNA reads as TGTGCCAGCTCACCTCGGGACAGCCTACTTGGAGCTTTCTTT.

The chain carries TRBV6-5 and TRBJ1-5, with 7 nucleotides matching TRBD1. V was clipped by 10 bases and J by 4 bases; unmatched bases: 7. The CDR3 is 13 amino acids. Germline CDR1 and CDR2: MNHEY and SVGAGI. The CDR3 coding sequence is TGTGCCACCCGGGGACAGATGAATCAGCCCCAGCATTTT. This codes for CATRGQMNQPQHF.

The V and J genes are TRBV24-1 and TRBJ2-1; 7 nucleotides match TRBD1. Germline loops: CDR1 KGHDR, CDR2 SFDVKD. CDR3 length: 13 amino acids. With 5 bases clipped from V and 8 bases from J, the junction kept 5 bases outside the gene matches. The CDR3: CATSVADRHEQFF. CDR3 in DNA: TGTGCCACCAGTGTGGCGGACAGGCATGAGCAGTTCTTC.

The genes are TRBV6-2 or TRBV6-3 and TRBJ1-1; D remains unclear. Germline assignment: CDR1 MNHEY and CDR2 SVGEGT. The CDR3 spans 13 residues. With 2 bases removed from V and 1 base from J, the gap between germline ends came to 5 bases. As DNA, the CDR3 is TGTGCCAGCAGTTACAACTCGAACACTGAAGCTTTCTTT. Its translation is CASSYNSNTEAFF.

The CDR3: CASSISGGRTDTQYF. Here the CDR3 DNA reads TGTGCCAGTAGTATTTCCGGCGGCCGGACAGATACGCAGTATTTT. This chain uses TRBV19 with TRBJ2-3; D is unclear. CDR3 size: 15 residues. Trimming cost V 3 bases and J 3 bases, with 13 bases left between them. Germline loops: CDR1 LNHDA, CDR2 SQIVND (reference sequence).

This chain connects TRBV28 to TRBJ1-4, with 10 bases identical to TRBD1. Trimming took 8 bases from V and 7 from J; bases not matched to a gene: 10. CDR3 length: 15 amino acids. Germline values: CDR1 MDHEN, CDR2 SYDVKM. The CDR3 reads CASSLPGQGSEKLFF. The CDR3 region has the DNA TGTGCCAGCTCTCTCCCGGGACAGGGGAGTGAAAAACTGTTTTTT.

This chain links TRBV18 with TRBJ2-7; a weak D match, TRBD1 (6 bases). V was trimmed by 3 bases and J by 3 bases, leaving 12 bases between them. This CDR3 region has 14 residues. The V gene's germline CDR1 is KGHSH and CDR2 LQKENI. The CDR3 sequence is CASSPTGTIYEQYF. CDR3 coding DNA: TGTGCCAGCTCACCGACAGGAACGATCTACGAGCAGTACTTC.

This rearrangement joins TRBV7-9 to TRBJ1-6; D uncertain. Germline CDR1 SEHNR, CDR2 FQNEAQ (reference sequence). This CDR3 is 15 amino acids long. Trimming took off 5 bases at V and 5 bases at J, with 13 bases between the two ends. The CDR3 DNA reads as TGTGCCAGCAGCCTTGAACCCGGGGATAATTCACCCCTCCACTTT. This translates into CASSLEPGDNSPLHF.

The rearrangement uses TRBV9 and TRBJ1-6; unclear D gene. In germline, CDR1 is SGDLS, CDR2 YYNGEE. V lost 4 bases and J lost 7, with 12 bases in between. The CDR3 is 14 amino acids. CDR3 bases: TGTGCCAGCAGCCCGGGAATTGAGAATTCACCCCTCCACTTT. Translation gives CASSPGIENSPLHF.

This sequence joins TRBV6-6 and TRBJ2-3, with D possibly being TRBD1 (5 bases). The CDR3 runs to 13 residues. Trimming took 2 bases from V and 6 from J, leaving 9 bases between them. CDR1 and CDR2 (germline): MNHNY, SVGAGI (reference sequence). The CDR3 loop is CASSYRGRDTQYF. CDR3 bases: TGTGCCAGCAGTTACAGGGGCCGGGATACGCAGTATTTT.

CDR3 coding DNA: TGTGCCAGCAGTTACCAGTACACGACAGAGAACACTGAAGCTTTCTTT. This codes for CASSYQYTTENTEAFF. The J gene is TRBJ1-1, the V gene TRBV6-6; D possibly corresponds to TRBD1 (5 bases). The V end was cut by 2 bases, the J end by 1 base, with 14 bases between. The CDR3 sequence is 16 residues long. In germline, CDR1 is MNHNY, CDR2 SVGAGI (reference sequence).

The chain has TRBV19 and TRBJ2-3; possibly TRBD2 for D (5 bases). The V gene's germline CDR1 is LNHDA and CDR2 SQIVND (reference sequence). This CDR3 is built from 13 residues. Trimming shortened V by 4 bases and J by 8 bases, and 13 bases separated the two germline ends. In DNA, the CDR3 is TGTGCCAGTAGTAGAGGGTGGGAAGGTACGCAGTATTTT. Translation: CASSRGWEGTQYF. The whole variable domain, filled in from reference TRBV19 and TRBJ2-3, reads DGGITQSPKYLFRKEGQNVTLSCEQNLNHDAMYWYRQDPGQGLRLIYYSQIVNDFQKGDIAEGYSVSREKKESFPLTVTSAQKNPTAFYLCASSRGWEGTQYFGPGTRLTVL.

The chain joins TRBV6-1 to TRBJ2-5; 7 bases align to TRBD2. V was clipped by 3 bases and J by 3 bases; unmatched bases: 7. This CDR3 region has 15 residues. The V gene's germline CDR1 is MNHNS and CDR2 SASEGT. The CDR3 spells CASSDWEGPKETQYF. CDR3 sequence (DNA): TGTGCCAGCAGTGATTGGGAGGGCCCGAAAGAGACCCAGTACTTC.

The rearrangement joins TRBV11-2 to TRBJ1-1, with 8 bases identical to TRBD1. This CDR3 has 12 residues. Germline assignment: CDR1 SGHAT and CDR2 FQNNGV. J gave up 10 bases and V 0 bases, and 1 base lay outside the gene matches. CDR3 region: CASSLDRGRAFF. The DNA of the CDR3 is TGTGCCAGCAGCTTAGACAGGGGGCGAGCTTTCTTT.

V is TRBV9 and J is TRBJ2-2; D unresolved. V shed 0 bases and J shed 6 bases, with 6 bases lying between them. This CDR3 contains 13 residues. CDR1 SGDLS and CDR2 YYNGEE come from the germline V gene. CDR3 region: CASSVGVAGELFF. The CDR3 DNA is TGTGCCAGCAGCGTAGGAGTAGCCGGGGAGCTGTTTTTT. Variable domain in full (rest from reference TRBV9 and TRBJ2-2): DSGVTQTPKHLITATGQRVTLRCSPRSGDLSVYWYQQSLDQGLQFLIQYYNGEERAKGNILERFSAQQFPDLHSELNLSSLELGDSALYFCASSVGVAGELFFGEGSRLTVL.

J is TRBJ2-1 and V is TRBV11-2; the D is unclear. The V end was cut by 5 bases, the J end by 4 bases, with 9 bases between. Germline loops: CDR1 SGHAT, CDR2 FQNNGV. The CDR3 is 13 residues long. The CDR3 region has the DNA TGTGCCAGCAGCACGCAGGCTTACAATGAGCAGTTCTTC. This gives the protein CASSTQAYNEQFF.

The chain joins TRBV30 to TRBJ2-7; 7 nucleotides line up with TRBD2. The CDR3 contains 13 residues. Germline CDR1 GTSNPN, CDR2 SVGIG (reference sequence). V lost 4 bases, J lost 2 bases, and 5 bases stayed unmatched. The CDR3 protein is CAWTPGGTYEQYF. The CDR3 DNA is TGTGCCTGGACTCCCGGGGGGACCTACGAGCAGTACTTC.

The chain has TRBV7-8 and TRBJ2-3; D unresolved. The CDR3 runs to 15 residues. Looked up from germline, CDR1 is SGHVS and CDR2 is FQNEAQ. Trimming removed 5 bases from V and 0 bases from J, with 12 bases in between. CDR3 residues: CASSRTTTSTDTQYF. The CDR3 DNA reads as TGTGCCAGCAGCCGTACTACAACTAGCACAGATACGCAGTATTTT.

This chain joins TRBV6-1 and TRBJ2-7, with 8 bases aligning to TRBD1. Germline lookup yields CDR1 MNHNS and CDR2 SASEGT. The ends lost 1 base at V and 6 bases at J; junction bases unmatched: 8. The CDR3 is 15 residues long. This CDR3 reads CASSEGGQGAREQYF. The CDR3 DNA sequence: TGTGCCAGCAGTGAAGGGGGGCAGGGGGCCCGCGAGCAGTACTTC.

A word on this clone: In the same sample, other DNA sequences code for this CDR3. The rearrangement uses TRBV7-2 and TRBJ2-1; TRBD2 matches at 7 bases. CDR3 length: 15 residues. Germline-derived CDR1 and CDR2 are SGHTA and FQGNSA. The J segment lost 6 bases and the V segment lost 1 base, leaving 6 bases of the junction unmatched. CDR3 bases: TGTGCCAGCAGCTTAGTGGCAGGGAGGGGCAATGAGCAGTTCTTC. Translation: CASSLVAGRGNEQFF.